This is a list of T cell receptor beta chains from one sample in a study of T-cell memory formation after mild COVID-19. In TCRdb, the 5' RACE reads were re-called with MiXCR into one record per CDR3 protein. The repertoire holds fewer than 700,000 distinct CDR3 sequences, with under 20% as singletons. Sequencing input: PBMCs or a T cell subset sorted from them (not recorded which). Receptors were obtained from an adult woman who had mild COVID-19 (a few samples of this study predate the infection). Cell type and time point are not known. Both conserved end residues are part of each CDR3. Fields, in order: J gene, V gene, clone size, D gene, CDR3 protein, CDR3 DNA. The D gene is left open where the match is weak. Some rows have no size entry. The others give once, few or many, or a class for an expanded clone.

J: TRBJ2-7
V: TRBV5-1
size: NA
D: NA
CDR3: CASSSGDGHYEQYF
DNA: TGCGCCAGCAGCTCCGGGGACGGACACTACGAGCAGTACTTC

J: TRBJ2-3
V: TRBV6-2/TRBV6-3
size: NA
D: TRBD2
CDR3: CASSQRGTSTDTQYF
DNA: TGTGCCAGCAGCCAGCGGGGTACTAGCACAGATACGCAGTATTTT

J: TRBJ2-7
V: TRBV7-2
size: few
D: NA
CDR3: CASTMGESSYEQYF
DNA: TGTGCCAGCACTATGGGGGAGAGCTCCTACGAGCAGTACTTC

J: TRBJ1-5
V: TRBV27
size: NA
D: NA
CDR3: CASSVGVGNQPQHF
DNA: TGTGCCAGCAGTGTAGGGGTCGGCAATCAGCCCCAGCATTTT

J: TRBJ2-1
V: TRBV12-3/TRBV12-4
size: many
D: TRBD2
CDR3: CASSFLAGGPYEQFF
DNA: TGTGCCAGCAGTTTTTTAGCGGGAGGGCCCTATGAGCAGTTCTTC

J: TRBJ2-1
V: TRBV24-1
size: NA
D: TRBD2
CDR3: CATSDWGGGHNEQFF
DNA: TGTGCCACCAGTGATTGGGGCGGGGGGCACAATGAGCAGTTCTTC

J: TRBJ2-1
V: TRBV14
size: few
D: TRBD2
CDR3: CASSQGGLAVTYNEQFF
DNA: TGTGCCAGCAGCCAAGGGGGACTAGCGGTAACCTACAATGAGCAGTTCTTC

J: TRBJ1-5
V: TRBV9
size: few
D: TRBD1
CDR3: CASSKGAGGSNQPQHF
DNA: TGTGCCAGCAGTAAGGGGGCAGGCGGTAGCAATCAGCCCCAGCATTTT

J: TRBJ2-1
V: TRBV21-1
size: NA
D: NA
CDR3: CASSKAQFF
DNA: TGTGCCAGCAGCAAGGCGCAGTTCTTC

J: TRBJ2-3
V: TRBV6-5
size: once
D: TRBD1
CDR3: CASSYTRLGTGSTDTQYF
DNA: TGTGCCAGCAGTTACACTCGCCTTGGGACAGGGTCCACAGATACGCAGTATTTT

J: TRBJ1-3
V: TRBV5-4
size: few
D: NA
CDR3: CASSLAGGDTIYF
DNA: TGTGCCAGCAGCTTGGCAGGCGGGGACACCATATATTTT

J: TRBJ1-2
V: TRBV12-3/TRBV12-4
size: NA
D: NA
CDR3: CASSLIGFNYGYTF
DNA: TGTGCCAGCAGTTTAATTGGCTTTAACTATGGCTACACCTTC

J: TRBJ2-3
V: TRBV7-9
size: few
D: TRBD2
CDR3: CAGNSGPVDTQYF
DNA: TGTGCCGGGAATAGCGGGCCGGTGGATACGCAGTATTTT

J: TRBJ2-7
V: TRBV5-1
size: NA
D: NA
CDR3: CASSVDIHSSYEQYF
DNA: TGCGCCAGCAGCGTGGACATTCACAGCTCCTACGAGCAGTACTTC

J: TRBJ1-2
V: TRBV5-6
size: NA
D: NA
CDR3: CASSLMTANYGYTF
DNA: TGTGCCAGCAGCTTGATGACAGCTAACTATGGCTACACCTTC

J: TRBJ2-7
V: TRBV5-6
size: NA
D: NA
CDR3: CASSPYPRVSYEQYF
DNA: TGTGCCAGCAGTCCATACCCTAGAGTCTCCTACGAGCAGTACTTC

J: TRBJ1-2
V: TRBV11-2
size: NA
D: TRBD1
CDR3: CASSVGQGASADGYTF
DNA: TGTGCCAGCAGCGTGGGACAGGGGGCGAGTGCCGATGGCTACACCTTC

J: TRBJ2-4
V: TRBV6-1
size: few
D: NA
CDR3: CASSEDRPPAKNIQYF
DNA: TGTGCCAGCAGTGAAGACCGGCCACCGGCCAAAAACATTCAGTACTTC

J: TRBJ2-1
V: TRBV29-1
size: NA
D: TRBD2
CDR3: CSVVRLAGYNEQFF
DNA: TGCAGCGTTGTAAGACTAGCGGGGTACAATGAGCAGTTCTTC

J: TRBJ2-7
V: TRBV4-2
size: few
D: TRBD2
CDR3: CASSQEWTSGSMDYYEQYF
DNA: TGTGCCAGCAGCCAAGAATGGACTAGCGGGAGCATGGATTACTACGAGCAGTACTTC

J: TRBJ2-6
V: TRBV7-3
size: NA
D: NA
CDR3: CASSLRRSSSGANVLTF
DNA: TGTGCCAGCAGCTTAAGGCGGTCCTCCTCTGGGGCCAACGTCCTGACTTTC

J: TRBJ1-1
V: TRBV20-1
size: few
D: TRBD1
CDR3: CSARIDRGPTEAFF
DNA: TGCAGTGCTAGAATAGACAGGGGCCCGACTGAAGCTTTCTTT

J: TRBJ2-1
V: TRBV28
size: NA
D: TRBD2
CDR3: CASSFGGVYNEQFF
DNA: TGTGCCAGCAGTTTCGGGGGGGTGTACAATGAGCAGTTCTTC

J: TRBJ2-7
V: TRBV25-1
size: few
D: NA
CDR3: CPFGGRVYEQYF
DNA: TGTCCCTTCGGGGGGCGCGTATACGAGCAGTACTTC

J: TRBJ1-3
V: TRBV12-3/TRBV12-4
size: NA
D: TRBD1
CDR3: CASSLSRQGSGNTIYF
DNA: TGTGCCAGCAGTCTCTCCAGACAGGGCTCTGGAAACACCATATATTTT

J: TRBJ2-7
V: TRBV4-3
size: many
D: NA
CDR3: CASSQGRSGEQYF
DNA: TGCGCCAGCAGCCAAGGGAGGTCGGGGGAGCAGTACTTC

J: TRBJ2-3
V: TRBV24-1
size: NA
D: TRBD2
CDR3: CATSKSGEAGVLDTQYF
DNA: TGTGCCACCAGTAAAAGCGGGGAAGCGGGAGTTCTGGATACGCAGTATTTT

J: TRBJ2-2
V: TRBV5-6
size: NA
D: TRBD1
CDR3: CASSFQGVSTGELFF
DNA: TGTGCCAGCAGCTTTCAGGGGGTGAGCACCGGGGAGCTGTTTTTT

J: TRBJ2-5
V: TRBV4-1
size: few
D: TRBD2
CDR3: CASSARLAGHQETQYF
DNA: TGCGCCAGCAGCGCTCGACTAGCGGGGCACCAAGAGACCCAGTACTTC

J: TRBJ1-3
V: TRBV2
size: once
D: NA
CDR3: CANRVDRSVNTIYF
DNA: TGTGCCAACCGAGTTGACAGGAGTGTAAACACCATATATTTT

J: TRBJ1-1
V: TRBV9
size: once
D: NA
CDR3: CASSVEWVNTEAFF
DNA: TGTGCCAGCAGCGTAGAGTGGGTGAACACTGAAGCTTTCTTT

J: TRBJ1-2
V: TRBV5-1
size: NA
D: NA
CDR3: CASSLYQANYGYTF
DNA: TGCGCCAGCAGCCTGTATCAGGCTAACTATGGCTACACCTTC

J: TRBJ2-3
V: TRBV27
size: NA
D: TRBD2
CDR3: CASSLGLSGGYDTQYF
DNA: TGTGCCAGCAGTTTAGGTCTTAGCGGGGGTTACGATACGCAGTATTTT

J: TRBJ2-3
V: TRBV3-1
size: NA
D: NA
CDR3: CASRGGSITDTQYF
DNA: TGTGCCAGCAGGGGCGGGTCGATAACAGATACGCAGTATTTT

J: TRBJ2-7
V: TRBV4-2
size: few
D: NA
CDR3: CASSQDSGTLSYEQYF
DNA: TGTGCCAGCAGCCAAGATTCCGGGACCCTGTCCTACGAGCAGTACTTC

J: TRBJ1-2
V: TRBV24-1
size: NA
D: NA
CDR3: CATSDLTADGYTF
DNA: TGTGCCACCAGTGATTTGACAGCCGATGGCTACACCTTC

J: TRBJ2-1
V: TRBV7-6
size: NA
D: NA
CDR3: CASSFLRATQQFF
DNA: TGTGCCAGCAGCTTCCTAAGGGCCACCCAGCAGTTCTTC

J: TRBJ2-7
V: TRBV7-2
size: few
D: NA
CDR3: CASRPSRGAYEQYF
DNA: TGTGCCAGCAGACCGTCCAGGGGCGCCTACGAGCAGTACTTC

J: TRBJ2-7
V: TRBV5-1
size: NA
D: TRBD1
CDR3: CASSLAGTGHEQYF
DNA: TGCGCCAGCAGCTTGGCCGGGACAGGGCACGAGCAGTACTTC

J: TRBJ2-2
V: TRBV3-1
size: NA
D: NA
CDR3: CASSRGAHTGELFF
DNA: TGTGCCAGCAGCCGCGGGGCCCACACCGGGGAGCTGTTTTTT

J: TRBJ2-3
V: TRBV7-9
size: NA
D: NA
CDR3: CASSSFGSTDTQYF
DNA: TGTGCCAGCAGCTCCTTTGGCAGCACAGATACGCAGTATTTT

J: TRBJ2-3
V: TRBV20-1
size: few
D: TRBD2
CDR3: CSATVTSDDTQYF
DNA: TGCAGTGCTACCGTGACTAGCGATGATACGCAGTATTTT

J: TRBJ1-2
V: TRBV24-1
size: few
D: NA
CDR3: CATKAGLRNGYTF
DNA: TGTGCCACCAAGGCAGGTCTTAGGAATGGCTACACCTTC

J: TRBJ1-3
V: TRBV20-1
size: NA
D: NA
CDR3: CSAQSGGPGSIYGNTIYF
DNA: TGCAGTGCTCAGTCGGGGGGCCCTGGTAGTATCTATGGAAACACCATATATTTT

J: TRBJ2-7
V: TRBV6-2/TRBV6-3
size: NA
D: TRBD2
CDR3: CASSTSGKTIYEQYF
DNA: TGTGCCAGCAGCACTAGCGGCAAGACGATATACGAGCAGTACTTC

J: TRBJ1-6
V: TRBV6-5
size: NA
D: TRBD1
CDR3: CASSYSPFFPRDRAVSPLHF
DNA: TGTGCCAGCAGTTACTCGCCCTTCTTTCCACGGGACAGGGCAGTTTCACCCCTCCACTTT

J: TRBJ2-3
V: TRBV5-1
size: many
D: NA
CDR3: CASSLTASTDTQYF
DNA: TGTGCCAGCAGCTTGACAGCTAGCACAGATACGCAGTATTTT

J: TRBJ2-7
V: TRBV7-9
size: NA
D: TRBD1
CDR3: CASSKTPGQGSYEQYF
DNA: TGTGCCAGCAGCAAGACACCGGGACAGGGATCCTACGAGCAGTACTTC

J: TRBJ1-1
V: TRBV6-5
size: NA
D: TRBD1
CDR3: CASSYSQGAYEAFF
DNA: TGTGCCAGCAGTTACTCACAGGGGGCTTATGAAGCTTTCTTT